These T cell receptor beta chains were read from a single sample in a study of glioma-infiltrating T cells after dendritic cell vaccination. This table comes from immunoSEQ multiplex PCR, and its TCRdb copy is limited to in-frame clones, with some not included. Seen here are about 100,000 clones, approximately 80% observed once, and the top ten hold approximately 5.5%. The sample was blood, taken after dendritic cell vaccination. The receptors here all came from a human donor with glioblastoma. Each CDR3 is given with its conserved first and last residue. The D gene is left open where the match is weak. The size field is filled for only some rows; it gives once, few, many or a size class.

cdr3_nt,cdr3_aa,clone_size,d_call,j_call,v_call
TGTGCCAGTAGTATGGGAGGGATGGGGCAGCCCCAGCATTTT,CASSMGGMGQPQHF,-,-,TRBJ1-5,TRBV19
TGCAGCGCTATCAATGATGAAGCTTTCTTT,CSAINDEAFF,-,-,TRBJ1-1,TRBV29-1
TGTGCCAGCAGTTTAGTTAGGACAGGGGGAACTGAAGCTTTCTTT,CASSLVRTGGTEAFF,-,TRBD1,TRBJ1-1,TRBV6-5
TGTGCCAGCAGTGAGGGGGCCCCTATAGGTGAAGCTTTCTTT,CASSEGAPIGEAFF,-,-,TRBJ1-1,TRBV6-1
TGTGCCTGGAGTTATGGACAAACTAATCAGCCCCAGCATTTT,CAWSYGQTNQPQHF,-,-,TRBJ1-5,TRBV30
TGTGCCAGCAGCTTGAGGACTAGCGGGGCGACAGATACGCAGTATTTT,CASSLRTSGATDTQYF,-,TRBD2,TRBJ2-3,TRBV5-6
TGTGCCAGCAGGGGAAGGTCGACAGGCCAAGAGACCCAGTACTTC,CASRGRSTGQETQYF,few,-,TRBJ2-5,TRBV6-1
TGCGCCAGCAGCTTGTTGGGCCACTCCTACGAGCAGTACTTC,CASSLLGHSYEQYF,-,-,TRBJ2-7,TRBV5-1
TGTGCCAGCAGTTTAGGGGGGTCACTACTGGGGTCCTACAATGAGCAGTTCTTC,CASSLGGSLLGSYNEQFF,-,-,TRBJ2-1,TRBV27
TGCGCCAGCAGCTTGGCCTCAGGGGGGAACACTGAAGCTTTCTTT,CASSLASGGNTEAFF,-,TRBD1,TRBJ1-1,TRBV5-1
TGCGCCAGCAGCTTACAGGGAAGGACTGAAGCTTTCTTT,CASSLQGRTEAFF,few,-,TRBJ1-1,TRBV5-1
TGCGCCAGCAGCATAAGAGACAGGTTAGGTTCGGGCAATGAGCAGTTCTTC,CASSIRDRLGSGNEQFF,-,-,TRBJ2-1,TRBV5-1
TGTGCCAGCAGTTCCGGGACAGGGAAAGCTTTCTTT,CASSSGTGKAFF,-,TRBD1,TRBJ1-1,TRBV28
TGTGCCAGCTCGCGCCGCACCACAGAAGAGACCCAGTACTTC,CASSRRTTEETQYF,-,-,TRBJ2-5,TRBV2
TGTGCCAGCAGCGTACAGGGTGCAACTAATGAAAAACTGTTTTTT,CASSVQGATNEKLFF,-,-,TRBJ1-4,TRBV5-4
TGTGCCAGTAGTATAACTTTTAGCACAGATACGCAGTATTTT,CASSITFSTDTQYF,-,-,TRBJ2-3,TRBV19
TGTGCCAGCTCACCACCGGCCACCTACGAGCAGTACTTC,CASSPPATYEQYF,few,-,TRBJ2-7,TRBV18
TGTGCCAGCCTGGCTAGCATGGTAGAAGAGACCCAGTACTTC,CASLASMVEETQYF,-,-,TRBJ2-5,TRBV2
TGCGCCAGCAGCCAATACCCTTCCGGGACAGGGAATCCCGGGGAGCTGTTTTTT,CASSQYPSGTGNPGELFF,-,TRBD1,TRBJ2-2,TRBV4-1
TGCGCCAGCAGCGGGGGACCAGGGAAACAGACAGATACGCAGTATTTT,CASSGGPGKQTDTQYF,-,-,TRBJ2-3,TRBV10-1
TGCAGCGTTGCTGGGGGCAACTATGGCTACACCTTC,CSVAGGNYGYTF,-,-,TRBJ1-2,TRBV29-1
TGTGCCAGCAGTGAATTAGACCAACGGAGAACGCAGTATTTT,CASSELDQRRTQYF,once,-,TRBJ2-3,TRBV25-1
TGTGCCATCAGTGTACTAGGATCAGATACGCAGTATTTT,CAISVLGSDTQYF,-,-,TRBJ2-3,TRBV10-3
TGTGCCAGCAGCCCCGCGGACAGAAGGCTCTATGGCTACACCTTC,CASSPADRRLYGYTF,once,-,TRBJ1-2,TRBV5-8